These 26 T cell receptor gamma chains were all obtained from the same sample, sequenced in a study of gamma delta lymphoproliferative disorders and STAT genes. TCRdb reprocessed the multiplex PCR reads through CATT. Of about 2,200 gamma-chain clones in the sample, about 10% were seen once. Sequencing used genomic DNA taken from PBMCs of patients and controls. Material for sequencing was blood. The receptors stem from a human donor with gamma-delta T-cell large granular lymphocyte leukemia.

This clone was observed a few times. The chain employs TRGV3 and TRGJ1 or TRGJ2. Matching the DNA to germline supplied the J gene, which TCRdb does not give. After removal of 0 bases from V and 3 bases from J, the junction contained 11 bases not matched to a gene. The germline V gene has CDR1 VTNTFY and CDR2 YDVSTARD (reference sequence). The CDR3 is 16 amino acids. Here the CDR3 DNA reads TGTGCCACCTGGGACAGGCTTATTACAACTTATTATAAGAAACTCTTT. Protein: CATWDRLITTYYKKLF.

This clone was counted a few times. V is TRGV4 and J is TRGJ1 or TRGJ2. TCRdb does not report a J gene; here it was assigned by matching the DNA to germline references. CDR3 length equals 12 residues. Looked up from germline, CDR1 is EGSTGY and CDR2 is YDSYTSSV. The V gene end was trimmed by 2 bases and the J gene end by 5 bases; junction bases not matched to a gene: 3. This CDR3 reads CATWDVHYKKLF. The CDR3 DNA sequence: TGTGCCACCTGGGATGTCCATTATAAGAAACTCTTT.

The V and J genes are TRGV5 and TRGJ1 or TRGJ2. The J gene, left out of TCRdb, was set here by checking the DNA against germline. The CDR3 extends over 13 amino acids. Trimming cost V 0 bases and J 8 bases; bases outside gene matches: 7. The germline V gene encodes CDR1 VINAFY and CDR2 YDVSNSKD. CDR3 DNA: TGTGCCACCTGGGACAGGCCTTTCGATAAGAAACTCTTT. Translating it yields CATWDRPFDKKLF.

This clone was seen a few times. The rearrangement links TRGV10 to TRGJ1 or TRGJ2. Here the J gene came from matching the DNA to germline, since TCRdb omits it. TRGV10 counts as an open reading frame of uncertain function. The ends lost 8 bases at V and 10 bases at J; junction bases unmatched: 15. The CDR3 consists of 13 residues. As DNA, the CDR3 is TGTGCTGCGTGGCCGCTCTTGGCGAGGAAGAAACTCTTT. This sequence encodes CAAWPLLARKKLF.

In regard to this clone: The same CDR3 also results from other DNA sequences found in this sample. The chain couples TRGV9 to TRGJ1 or TRGJ2. TCRdb does not report a J gene; here it was assigned by matching the DNA to germline references. V trimming: 6 bases; J trimming: 5 bases; junction bases outside the gene matches: 7. The length of the CDR3 is 12 residues. Germline-derived CDR1 and CDR2 are GITISATS and ISYDGTV (reference sequence). The CDR3 here is CALWLFDYKKLF. In nucleotides, the CDR3 is TGTGCCTTGTGGCTTTTTGATTATAAGAAACTCTTT.

This clone turned up a few times. The chain is built from TRGV11 and TRGJ1 or TRGJ2. The J gene is not listed in TCRdb, so it was assigned here from a DNA match to germline. TRGV11 is filed as an ORF, its function uncertain. The CDR3 sequence is 17 residues long. V lost 0 bases, J lost 1 base, and 9 bases stayed unmatched. The DNA of the CDR3 is TGTGCCTGCTGGATTAGGCACTTTATCTTCAATTATTATAAGAAACTCTTT. It codes for CACWIRHFIFNYYKKLF.

The chain links TRGV10 to TRGJ1 or TRGJ2. Here the J gene came from matching the DNA to germline, since TCRdb omits it. TRGV10 is sorted into the ORF group, with uncertain function. The CDR3 has 16 amino acids. The ends lost 8 bases at V and 2 bases at J; junction bases unmatched: 16. CDR3: CAAWDHSRWDYYKKLF. In nucleotides, the CDR3 is TGTGCTGCGTGGGATCATTCTCGGTGGGATTATTATAAGAAACTCTTT.

This clone was seen only a few times. No J gene was called, and the V gene is TRGV2. Germline assignment: CDR1 EGSNGY and CDR2 YDSYNSKV. The CDR3 length is 9 residues. CDR3 region: CATWVLKLF. In DNA form, the CDR3 reads TGTGCCACCTGGGTACTAAAACTCTTT.

The rearrangement uses TRGV9 and TRGJ1 or TRGJ2. The J gene was missing in TCRdb and was found by matching the end of the DNA to germline. The CDR3 contains 16 residues. Germline CDR1 reads GITISATS; CDR2 reads ISYDGTV (reference sequence). The ends lost 2 bases at V and 0 bases at J; junction bases unmatched: 10. The chain's CDR3 is CALWEALNKNYYKKLF. The CDR3 bases are TGTGCCTTGTGGGAGGCACTGAACAAGAATTATTATAAGAAACTCTTT.

The chain joins TRGV2 to TRGJ1 or TRGJ2. Assignment of the J gene here rests on matching the DNA to germline, because TCRdb gives none. J lost 3 bases, V lost 5 bases, and 16 bases had no gene match. CDR1 and CDR2 (germline): EGSNGY, YDSYNSKV. The CDR3 spans 16 residues. CDR3 region: CATWGPHVGGYYKKLF. CDR3 nucleotides: TGTGCCACCTGGGGCCCGCATGTAGGGGGTTATTATAAGAAACTCTTT.

A few counts support this clone. The V gene is TRGV8, the J gene TRGJ1 or TRGJ2. The J gene, absent from TCRdb, was called here by matching the DNA to germline. The junction had 6 bases not matched to a gene; V was cut back by 4 bases and J by 9 bases. The CDR3 is made up of 11 amino acids. Germline V gene lookup returns CDR1 VENAVY and CDR2 YDSYNSRV. The CDR3 reads CATWDLIKKLF. CDR3 DNA sequence: TGTGCCACCTGGGACTTAATTAAGAAACTCTTT.

The rearrangement joins TRGV9 to TRGJP1. Since TCRdb gives no J gene, matching the DNA to germline was used here to assign it. CDR3 length equals 14 residues. CDR1 GITISATS and CDR2 ISYDGTV come from the germline V gene (reference sequence). V shed 9 bases and J 1 base; nucleotides not matched to a gene: 8. In DNA, the CDR3 is TGTGCCTTGGGTGCGGGTACCACTGGTTGGTTCAAGATATTT. Its protein product is CALGAGTTGWFKIF.

This sequence joins TRGV2 and TRGJP1. TCRdb lists no J gene, so it was determined here by aligning the DNA to germline. Germline V gene sequence: CDR1 EGSNGY, CDR2 YDSYNSKV. Trimming took 12 bases from V and 2 from J; bases not matched to a gene: 3. This CDR3 comprises 11 residues. The CDR3 is CAATTGWFKIF. CDR3 nucleotide sequence: TGTGCCGCAACCACTGGTTGGTTCAAGATATTT.

As regards this clone: The likely explanation is a read error, given a far larger clone one base away. Distinct nucleotide sequences in the sample also encode this CDR3. The chain carries TRGV10 and TRGJ1 or TRGJ2. Matching the DNA to germline supplied the J gene, which TCRdb does not give. TRGV10 is flagged as an ORF with uncertain function. Trimming cost V 8 bases and J 8 bases; bases outside gene matches: 10. CDR3 length: 12 residues. CDR3: CAAWAKSDKKLF. DNA for the CDR3: TGTGCTGCGTGGGCTAAGTCTGATAAGAAACTCTTT.

Note on this clone: Given a much more abundant clone one base away, this may be a read error. The limits of the CDR3 on the DNA are not certain, so only TCRdb's listed CDR3 is given. This sample also contains other DNA sequences that code for the same CDR3. The V gene is TRGV11; the J gene was not called. TRGV11 is reported as an ORF; its role is uncertain. The CDR3 is 21 amino acids in total, end residues counted. CDR3 in amino acids: CTTVPAGLDTGGGSSDWIKTF.

This clone showed up just a few times. Translating this DNA gives a protein that differs at residue 11 from the TCRdb one, which belongs to a much larger clone; a read error is likely, and the protein shown is this translation. This chain connects TRGV9 to TRGJP. No J gene is reported in TCRdb; it was inferred here by comparing the DNA with germline. The CDR3 is made up of 16 amino acids. Germline values: CDR1 GITISATS, CDR2 ISYDGTV (reference sequence). CDR3 DNA: TGTGCCTTGTGGGAGGGTCAAGAGTTGGGCATAAAAATCAAGGTATTT. Translation: CALWEGQELGIKIKVF.

This chain joins TRGV3 and TRGJ1 or TRGJ2. The J gene comes from matching the DNA to germline here; TCRdb lacks it. J lost 0 bases, V lost 3 bases, and 8 bases had no gene match. Germline-derived CDR1 and CDR2 are VTNTFY and YDVSTARD (reference sequence). CDR3 length: 15 residues. In nucleotides, the CDR3 is TGTGCCACCTGGGACCGGGGGAAGAATTATTATAAGAAACTCTTT. Translated, it gives CATWDRGKNYYKKLF.

This clone was counted between two and nine times. This rearrangement joins TRGV9 to TRGJ1 or TRGJ2. Here the J gene was assigned by germline matching of the DNA, as TCRdb has none. Trimming removed 2 bases from V and 6 bases from J; junction bases left unmatched: 1. The CDR3 has 11 residues. The germline V gene encodes CDR1 GITISATS and CDR2 ISYDGTV (reference sequence). The CDR3 DNA reads TGTGCCTTGTGGGAGGCTTATAAGAAACTCTTT. Protein product: CALWEAYKKLF.

About this clone itself: It is unclear where the CDR3 begins or ends on the DNA, so no DNA is shown, and the CDR3 is as TCRdb lists it. The V gene call reads TRGV11; no J gene was called. TRGV11 is an ORF, and what it does is uncertain. From its first to its last residue, the CDR3 has 14 amino acids. CDR3 amino acids: CTTVPAGLVPPGLF.

This clone has only a few counts. The V gene is TRGV4, the J gene TRGJ1 or TRGJ2. The J gene, not given by TCRdb, was assigned here from a germline match of the nucleotide sequence. There are 12 residues in the CDR3. The trim removed 0 bases at V and 7 bases at J, leaving 3 bases unmatched. CDR1 and CDR2 from the germline V gene are EGSTGY and YDSYTSSV. The CDR3 DNA reads TGTGCCACCTGGGATGGGCGGTATAAGAAACTCTTT. Encoded protein: CATWDGRYKKLF.

The rearrangement uses TRGV8 and TRGJ1 or TRGJ2. The J gene was not available in TCRdb and was assigned here by matching the DNA to germline segments. In germline, CDR1 is VENAVY, CDR2 YDSYNSRV. This CDR3 has 14 residues. The junction had 15 bases not matched to a gene; V was cut back by 3 bases and J by 10 bases. The CDR3 coding sequence is TGTGCCACCTGGGATTTGAAGGGGGACGTGAAGAAACTCTTT. Its translation is CATWDLKGDVKKLF.

In its sample, this clone was seen a few times. The V gene call reads TRGV10; no J gene was called. TRGV10 is flagged as an ORF with uncertain function. This CDR3 contains 9 residues. As DNA, the CDR3 is TGTGCTGCGTGGGATTATAAACTCTTT. It encodes CAAWDYKLF.

J is TRGJP2 and V is TRGV3. The J gene, absent from TCRdb, was called here by matching the DNA to germline. The CDR3 is 16 amino acids. The V segment lost 0 bases and the J segment 1 base; nucleotides outside the gene matches: 5. Germline V gene lookup returns CDR1 VTNTFY and CDR2 YDVSTARD (reference sequence). The CDR3 coding sequence is TGTGCCACCTGGGACAGGCGGTGTAGTAGTGATTGGATCAAGACGTTT. Its protein is CATWDRRCSSDWIKTF.

The V call is TRGV10, the J call TRGJ1 or TRGJ2. The J gene, absent from TCRdb, was called here by matching the DNA to germline. TRGV10 counts as an open reading frame of uncertain function. The CDR3 runs 14 residues. J was trimmed by 3 bases and V by 8 bases; bases with no gene match: 11. The CDR3 region is CAAWDYQFYYKKLF. CDR3 nucleotide sequence: TGTGCTGCGTGGGATTACCAATTTTATTATAAGAAACTCTTT.

This clone was seen more than once but under ten times. The chain combines TRGV5 with TRGJ1 or TRGJ2. The J gene comes from matching the DNA to germline here; TCRdb lacks it. The CDR3 runs 12 residues. Germline CDR1 VINAFY, CDR2 YDVSNSKD. The V segment lost 0 bases and the J segment 9 bases; nucleotides outside the gene matches: 5. The CDR3 reads CATWDRQVKKLF. Here the CDR3 DNA reads TGTGCCACCTGGGACAGGCAAGTTAAGAAACTCTTT.

The J gene is TRGJ1 or TRGJ2, the V gene TRGV4. TCRdb records no J gene; here it was assigned by comparing the DNA to germline. Per germline, CDR1 EGSTGY and CDR2 YDSYTSSV. The CDR3 loop spans 12 amino acids. Trimming at V came to 5 bases and at J to 7 bases, leaving 8 bases not matched to a gene. CDR3 in amino acids: CATWVVRYKKLF. CDR3 bases: TGTGCCACCTGGGTCGTTCGGTATAAGAAACTCTTT.